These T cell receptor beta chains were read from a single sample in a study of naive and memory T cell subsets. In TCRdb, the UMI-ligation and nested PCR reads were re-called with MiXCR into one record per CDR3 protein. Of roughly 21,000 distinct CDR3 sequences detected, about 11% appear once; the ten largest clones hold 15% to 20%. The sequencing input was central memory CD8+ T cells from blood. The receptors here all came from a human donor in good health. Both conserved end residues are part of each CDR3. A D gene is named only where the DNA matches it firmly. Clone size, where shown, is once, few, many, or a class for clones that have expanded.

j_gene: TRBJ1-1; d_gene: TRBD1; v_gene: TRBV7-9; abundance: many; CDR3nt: TGTGCCAGCAGCCAGTCCCCCCGGCTCCCAGGGGGCAAGAACACTGAAGCTTTCTTT; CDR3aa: CASSQSPRLPGGKNTEAFF
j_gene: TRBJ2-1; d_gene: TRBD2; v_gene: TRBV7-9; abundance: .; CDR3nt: TGTGCCAGCAGCGCTTCTAGCGGGAGCCCCTACAATGAGCAGTTCTTC; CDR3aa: CASSASSGSPYNEQFF
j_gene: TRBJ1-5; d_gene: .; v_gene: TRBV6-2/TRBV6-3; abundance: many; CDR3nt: TGTGCCAGCAGCCTTGACACAGGTAAAGGTCAGCCCCAGCATTTT; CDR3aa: CASSLDTGKGQPQHF
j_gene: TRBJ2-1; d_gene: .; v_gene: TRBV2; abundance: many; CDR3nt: TGTGCCAGCAGTATAAACTTTGGGTCCTACAATGAGCAGTTCTTC; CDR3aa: CASSINFGSYNEQFF
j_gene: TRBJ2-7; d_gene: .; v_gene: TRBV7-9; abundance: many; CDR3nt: TGTGCCAGCAGCCCGAAGAGCGTGACAGCCACCTACGAGCAGTACTTC; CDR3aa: CASSPKSVTATYEQYF
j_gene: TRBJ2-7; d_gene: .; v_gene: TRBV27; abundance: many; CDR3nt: TGTGCCAGTGCCCGGGCCCTCCCGACGGAGCAGTACTTC; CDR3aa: CASARALPTEQYF
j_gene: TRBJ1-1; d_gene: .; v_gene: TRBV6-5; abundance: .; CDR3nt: TGTGCCAGCAGGGGGTGGGGGATTGAAGCTTTCTTT; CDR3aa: CASRGWGIEAFF
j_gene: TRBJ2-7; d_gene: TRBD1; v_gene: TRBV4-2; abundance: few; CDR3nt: TGTGCCAGCAGCCAAGAACAGGGGGGCTATAGGAACGAGCAGTACTTC; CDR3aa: CASSQEQGGYRNEQYF
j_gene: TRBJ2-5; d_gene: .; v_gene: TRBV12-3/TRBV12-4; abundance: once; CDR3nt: TGTGCCAGCAGCCCCGTCTCGCTTGGGACCCAGTACTTC; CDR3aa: CASSPVSLGTQYF
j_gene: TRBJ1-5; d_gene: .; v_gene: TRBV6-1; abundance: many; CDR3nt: TGTGCCAGCAGTTCACGTTTACTCAATCAGCCCCAGCATTTT; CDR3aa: CASSSRLLNQPQHF
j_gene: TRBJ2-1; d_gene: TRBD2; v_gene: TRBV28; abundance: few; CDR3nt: TGTGCCAGCAGTACCCTCCTGACTAGCGGAAACAATGAGCAGTTCTTC; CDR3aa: CASSTLLTSGNNEQFF
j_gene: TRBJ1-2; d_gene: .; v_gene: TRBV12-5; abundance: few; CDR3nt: TGTGCTAGTGGTTGGGGGGACGGACTTTTCTATGGCTACACCTTC; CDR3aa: CASGWGDGLFYGYTF
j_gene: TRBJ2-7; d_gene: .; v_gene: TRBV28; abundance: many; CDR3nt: TGTGCCAGCAGCCCGCTGGACACCTCCTACGAGCAGTACTTC; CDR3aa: CASSPLDTSYEQYF
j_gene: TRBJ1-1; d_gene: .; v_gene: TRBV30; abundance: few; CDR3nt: TGTGCCTGGAGTGTACCGGAGATGAACACTGAAGCTTTCTTT; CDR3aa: CAWSVPEMNTEAFF
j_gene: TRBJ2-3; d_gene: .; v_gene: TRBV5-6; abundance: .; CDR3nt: TGTGCCAGCAGCTTGGATACCGGGACCCCTTCCCACCCTGGTACAGATACGCAGTATTTT; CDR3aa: CASSLDTGTPSHPGTDTQYF
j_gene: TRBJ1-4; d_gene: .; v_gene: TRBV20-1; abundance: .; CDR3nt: TGCAGTGCTAGAGATCCCGAATATAATGAAAAACTGTTTTTT; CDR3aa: CSARDPEYNEKLFF
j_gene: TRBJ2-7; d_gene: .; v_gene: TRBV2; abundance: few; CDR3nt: TGTGCCAGCAGTGAATGGCATAGCTCCTACGAGCAGTACTTC; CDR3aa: CASSEWHSSYEQYF
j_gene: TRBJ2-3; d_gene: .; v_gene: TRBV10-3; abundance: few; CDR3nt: TGTGCCATCAGTGAATTGCGTGGGGGTAGCACAGATACGCAGTATTTT; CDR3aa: CAISELRGGSTDTQYF